This entry lists 27 T cell receptor beta chains sequenced from one sample in a study of blood T cells in healthy people across ages. A J-beta primer mix and a sample-barcoded 5' primer were used in a second PCR of roughly 6 to 11 cycles. A single record per CDR3 protein comes from TCRdb applying MiXCR to the 5' RACE reads. The data show around 900,000 distinct CDR3 sequences, with around 28% seen just once and roughly a sixth held by the top ten. Material for sequencing was blood. The source is a woman aged 80 or over in good health.

As concerns this clonotype: A junction end diverges from the germline sequence, so it may reflect a read error. This rearrangement joins TRBV5-3 to TRBJ1-6; no reliable D call. TRBV5-3 is given ORF status, its function remaining uncertain. The CDR3 totals 15 residues. DNA for the CDR3: TGTGCTAGAAGCTTGGATCCGTTCTATAATTCACCCCTCCACTTT. Protein: CARSLDPFYNSPLHF.

This clonotype was seen ten or more times. This chain connects TRBV7-2 to TRBJ2-5; 7 bases line up with TRBD1. V shed 3 bases, J shed 6 bases, and the junction held 4 bases outside the gene matches. The CDR3 loop spans 13 amino acids. Per the germline V gene, CDR1 is SGHTA and CDR2 is FQGNSA. The CDR3 loop is CASSFDRAQTQYF. CDR3 coding DNA: TGTGCCAGCAGCTTCGACAGGGCCCAGACCCAGTACTTC.

This clonotype has a count of ten or more. The chain recombines TRBV4-3 with TRBJ1-4, with no clear D. Germline CDR1 and CDR2: LGHNA and YSLEER. The CDR3 loop spans 13 amino acids. V lost 0 bases and J lost 15, with 14 bases in between. The CDR3 DNA reads as TGCGCCAGCAGCCAAGATCGGGGTCAGAAGTTGTTTTTT. Its protein product is CASSQDRGQKLFF.

This clonotype was seen at least ten times. The chain joins TRBV5-4 to TRBJ2-4, with a possible D match to TRBD2 (7 bases). The DNA matches TRBJ2-7 better at its end, which makes the J call doubtful. The V gene's germline CDR1 is SGHNT and CDR2 YYREEE (reference sequence). The CDR3 runs 15 residues. CDR3 sequence (DNA): TGTGCCAGCAGCAGGGGGGCTGGCGCTAGCGGCGAGCAGTACTTC. As protein: CASSRGAGASGEQYF.

This clonotype has a handful of counts. The chain couples TRBV12-3 or TRBV12-4 to TRBJ1-4, with 12 bases lining up with TRBD1. The CDR3 has 14 residues. Trimming removed 6 bases from V and 11 bases from J; junction bases left unmatched: 7. CDR3 amino acids: CASRGGQGAKKLFF. The CDR3 region has the DNA TGTGCCAGCAGGGGGGGACAGGGGGCGAAGAAACTGTTTTTT.

The chain employs TRBV18 and TRBJ2-3; 7 bases are shared with TRBD1. After removal of 5 bases from V and 3 bases from J, the junction contained 11 bases not matched to a gene. The CDR3 sequence is 16 residues long. CDR1 is KGHSH and CDR2 is LQKENI in the germline V gene. In DNA form, the CDR3 reads TGTGCCAGCTCAGCCGACAGGGTCGCAAGGACAGATACGCAGTATTTT. Its translation is CASSADRVARTDTQYF.

This clonotype showed up just a few times. The chain is built from TRBV7-9 and TRBJ2-2, with 9 nucleotides matching TRBD1. The junction had 9 bases not matched to a gene; V was cut back by 6 bases and J by 4 bases. Germline values: CDR1 SEHNR, CDR2 FQNEAQ (reference sequence). This CDR3 region has 16 residues. CDR3: CASRSTGGSGTGELFF. DNA of the CDR3: TGTGCCAGCAGATCGACAGGGGGATCGGGCACCGGGGAGCTGTTTTTT.

Note on this clonotype: Given a much more abundant clone one base away, this may be a read error. V gene TRBV7-4 combines with J gene TRBJ1-2; a weak D match, TRBD1 (5 bases). The CDR3 totals 12 residues. Germline CDR1 is SGHVT and CDR2 is SQSDAQ. The CDR3 DNA follows: TGTGCCAACAGCTGGGACCCTCGGGGCTACACCTTC. Protein product: CANSWDPRGYTF. The full variable domain, rest sourced from reference TRBV7-4 and TRBJ1-2, is GAGVSQSPRYKVAKRGRDVALRCDSISGHVTLYWYRQTLGQGSEVLTYSQSDAQRDKSGRPSGRFSAERPERSVSTLKIQRTEQGDSAVYLCANSWDPRGYTFGSGTRLTVV.

This clonotype was observed many times. The chain joins TRBV6-5 to TRBJ2-3; TRBD2 matches at 10 bases. Germline V lookup: CDR1 MNHEY, CDR2 SVGAGI. Trimming at V came to 1 base and at J to 0 bases, leaving 7 bases not matched to a gene. This CDR3 region has 18 residues. Here the CDR3 reads CASSYWASGGRSTDTQYF. For the CDR3, the DNA is TGTGCCAGCAGTTACTGGGCTAGCGGGGGCCGTAGCACAGATACGCAGTATTTT.

This clonotype has just one count. Being one base from a much bigger clone, this may be a read error. This rearrangement joins TRBV5-1 to TRBJ2-5, with TRBD1 matching over 11 bases. CDR1 is SGHRS, CDR2 YFSETQ, per germline. V lost 3 bases to trimming and J lost 11 bases; unmatched junction nucleotides: 9. CDR3 length: 14 residues. The CDR3 DNA follows: TGCGCCAGCAGCTGGGGGACAGGGGGGGATGAGCAGTACTTC. Translating it yields CASSWGTGGDEQYF.

The rearrangement joins TRBV20-1 to TRBJ2-5; a possible D gene is TRBD2 (6 bases). The CDR3 is 16 amino acids. The germline V gene has CDR1 DFQATT and CDR2 SNEGSKA (reference sequence). The V gene lost 0 bases and the J gene lost 11 bases, with 25 bases spanning the gap. The CDR3 is CSARDLLAILSDEQYF. CDR3 sequence (DNA): TGCAGTGCTAGAGACCTACTAGCAATACTAAGCGATGAGCAGTACTTC.

This chain joins TRBV12-3 or TRBV12-4 and TRBJ1-5; 8 bases fit TRBD1. J gave up 0 bases and V 1 base, and 2 bases lay outside the gene matches. The CDR3 is 16 amino acids. The CDR3 region is CASSLGTGISNQPQHF. The CDR3 nucleotides read TGTGCCAGCAGTTTAGGGACAGGGATTAGCAATCAGCCCCAGCATTTT.

This clonotype came up a few times. V is TRBV5-1 and J is TRBJ2-2; TRBD1 agrees at 8 bases. The CDR3 runs to 15 residues. J gave up 6 bases and V 1 base, and 5 bases lay outside the gene matches. Germline values: CDR1 SGHRS, CDR2 YFSETQ. The DNA of the CDR3 is TGCGCCAGCAGCTTGCAGGGGGCTGTCCCCGGGGAGCTGTTTTTT. This translates into CASSLQGAVPGELFF.

As regards this clonotype: A much larger clone differs from this one at a single base, so this may be a read error. The genes are TRBV20-1 and TRBJ2-1; D not certain. The ends were cut back, 2 bases at V and 10 bases at J, with 9 bases in the middle. The germline CDR1 and CDR2 sequences are DFQATT and SNEGSKA (reference sequence). CDR3 length: 11 amino acids. DNA for the CDR3: TGCAGTGCTAGATTACGTTTGGAGCAGTTCTTC. Residues: CSARLRLEQFF.

This clonotype was picked up many times. This CDR3 reads CASRKQGSYGYTF. Written as DNA, the CDR3 is TGTGCCAGCAGGAAACAGGGAAGCTATGGCTACACCTTC. The chain joins TRBV28 to TRBJ1-2; TRBD1 might be the D (6 bases). The V end lost 6 bases, the J end lost 4 bases, and 12 bases lay between the germline ends. The CDR3 runs 13 residues. Germline CDR1 reads MDHEN; CDR2 reads SYDVKM.

The gene calls are TRBV11-2 and TRBJ2-6, with 11 nucleotides matching TRBD1. CDR3 length: 21 amino acids. Germline V gives CDR1 SGHAT, CDR2 FQNNGV. V trimming: 2 bases; J trimming: 0 bases; junction bases outside the gene matches: 12. The CDR3 region is CASSLNCVKGQGVSGANVLTF. CDR3 in DNA: TGTGCCAGCAGCTTAAATTGTGTGAAGGGACAGGGGGTCTCTGGGGCCAACGTCCTGACTTTC. The full variable domain, in which reference TRBV11-2 and TRBJ2-6 provide the parts outside the CDR3, is EAGVAQSPRYKIIEKRQSVAFWCNPISGHATLYWYQQILGQGPKLLIQFQNNGVVDDSQLPKDRFSAERLKGVDSTLKIQPAKLEDSAVYLCASSLNCVKGQGVSGANVLTFGAGSRLTVL.

This clonotype was recorded at least ten times. The CDR3 DNA sequence: TGCAGCGTTGACCACCTCTATGGCTACACCTTC. Its protein is CSVDHLYGYTF. The rearrangement uses TRBV29-1 and TRBJ1-2; the D is unclear. Germline CDR1 and CDR2: SQVTM and ANQGSEA. The CDR3 is 11 residues long. Trimming removed 3 bases from V and 4 bases from J, with 6 bases in between.

Only a few counts were recorded for this clonotype. This sequence joins TRBV24-1 and TRBJ2-1; possibly TRBD2 for D (6 bases). In germline, CDR1 is KGHDR, CDR2 SFDVKD. The CDR3 loop spans 12 amino acids. The V end lost 0 bases, the J end lost 12 bases, and 8 bases lay between the germline ends. CDR3 amino acids: CATSDLGGWQFF. The CDR3, as DNA: TGTGCCACCAGTGATTTGGGGGGGTGGCAGTTCTTC.

To note about this clonotype: A much more abundant neighbour one base away suggests this may be a read error. The gene calls are TRBV6-2 or TRBV6-3 and TRBJ2-1; D unclear. The end of the DNA fits TRBJ2-7 better, so the J call may be wrong. The CDR3 length is 16 residues. Germline V lookup: CDR1 MNHEY, CDR2 SVGEGT. As DNA, the CDR3 is TGTGCCAGCAGTTACTACTTAGTCCGCTCCTACAATGAGCAGTACTTC. The encoded protein is CASSYYLVRSYNEQYF.

At least ten counts were recorded for this clonotype. The V call is TRBV20-1, the J call TRBJ1-5; D uncertain. This CDR3 spans 15 amino acids. Germline assignment: CDR1 DFQATT and CDR2 SNEGSKA (reference sequence). V was clipped by 2 bases and J by 2 bases, with 13 bases between them. The CDR3 is CSARFGYDGNQPQHF. Here the CDR3 DNA reads TGCAGTGCTAGATTTGGGTACGATGGCAATCAGCCCCAGCATTTT.

Note on this clonotype: This may be a read error, as it is one base from a much larger clone. The V and J genes are TRBV7-2 and TRBJ2-5; 11 bases are a match to TRBD2. The V and J ends lost 4 bases and 5 bases, in that order; junction bases with no gene match: 9. This CDR3 spans 16 amino acids. CDR1 is SGHTA, CDR2 FQGNSA, per germline. CDR3 residues: CASSSPGLAGGETQYF. CDR3 coding DNA: TGTGCCAGCAGCTCTCCCGGTTTAGCGGGGGGGGAGACCCAGTACTTC.

Worth noting for this clonotype: Being one base from a much bigger clone, this may be a read error. The chain links TRBV4-2 to TRBJ2-3, with 9 nucleotides matching TRBD2. Germline V gene data show CDR1 as LGHNA and CDR2 as YNFKEQ. CDR3 length: 16 amino acids. CDR3 nucleotide sequence: TGTGCCGGCAGCCCTACGACTAGCGGAGGCACAGATACGCAGTATTTT. Its protein product is CAGSPTTSGGTDTQYF.

Notes on this clonotype: It may be a read error: a sequence one base away is much more abundant. The chain links TRBV12-3 or TRBV12-4 to TRBJ2-7, with 9 bases lining up with TRBD2. CDR3 length: 14 amino acids. V shed 3 bases and J 4 bases; nucleotides not matched to a gene: 4. The CDR3 region is CASSFGGGVYEQYF. As DNA, the CDR3 is TGTGCCAGCAGTTTCGGCGGGGGGGTGTACGAGCAGTACTTC.

In this sample, this clonotype turned up many times. This chain connects TRBV11-2 to TRBJ2-2; possible D gene TRBD2, 6 bases. Germline CDR1 reads SGHAT; CDR2 reads FQNNGV. Trimming stripped 0 bases from V and 5 bases from J, with 16 bases between. This CDR3 has 17 residues. CDR3 coding DNA: TGTGCCAGCAGCTTAGATTTGCGGGGCGCCCGAACCGGGGAGCTGTTTTTT. Protein: CASSLDLRGARTGELFF.

The chain uses TRBV11-3 and TRBJ1-2, with a weak D call TRBD1 (6 bases). There are 15 residues in the CDR3. V was cut by 4 bases and J by 5 bases, with 17 bases left in between. CDR1 is SGHNT, CDR2 YENEEA, per germline. DNA for the CDR3: TGTGCCAGCAGCTCAAAACTGACAGGAGGGTATGGCTACACCTTC. This encodes CASSSKLTGGYGYTF.

This clonotype has ten or more counts. The genes are TRBV7-2 and TRBJ2-1; no firm D call. This CDR3 is 16 amino acids long. Germline V lookup: CDR1 SGHTA, CDR2 FQGNSA. Trimming took 5 bases from V and 0 from J, leaving 14 bases between them. The CDR3 is CASSLVAVSSYNEQFF. CDR3 sequence (DNA): TGTGCCAGCAGCCTAGTAGCTGTTAGCTCCTACAATGAGCAGTTCTTC.

This clonotype was recorded many times. This chain joins TRBV7-9 and TRBJ2-3, with D perhaps matching TRBD1 or TRBD2 (5 bases each). The CDR3 totals 13 residues. Trimming took off 6 bases at V and 6 bases at J, with 13 bases between the two ends. The germline CDR1 and CDR2 sequences are SEHNR and FQNEAQ (reference sequence). CDR3 sequence: CASSRQGVDTQYF. CDR3 nucleotide sequence: TGTGCCAGCAGTCGTCAGGGAGTCGATACGCAGTATTTT.